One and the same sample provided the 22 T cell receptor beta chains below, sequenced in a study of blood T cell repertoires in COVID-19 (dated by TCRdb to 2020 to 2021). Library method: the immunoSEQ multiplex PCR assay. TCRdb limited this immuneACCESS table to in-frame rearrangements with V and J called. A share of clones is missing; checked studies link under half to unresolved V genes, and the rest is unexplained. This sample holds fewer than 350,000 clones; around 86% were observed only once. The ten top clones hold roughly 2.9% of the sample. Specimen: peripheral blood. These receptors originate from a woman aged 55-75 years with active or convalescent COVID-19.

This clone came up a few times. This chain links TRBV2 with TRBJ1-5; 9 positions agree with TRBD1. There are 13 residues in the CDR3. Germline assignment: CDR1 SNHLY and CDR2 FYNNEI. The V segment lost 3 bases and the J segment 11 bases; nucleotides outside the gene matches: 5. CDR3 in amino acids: CASSDTRQGAQHF. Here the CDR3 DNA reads TGTGCCAGCAGTGACACCAGACAGGGGGCCCAGCATTTT.

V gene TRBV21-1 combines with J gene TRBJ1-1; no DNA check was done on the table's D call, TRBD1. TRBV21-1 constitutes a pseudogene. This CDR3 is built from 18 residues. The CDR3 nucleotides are TGTGCCAGCAGCACGCGCGTACTCCGACAGGGTCGGCAGTTCAGCGCTTTCTTT. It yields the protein CASSTRVLRQGRQFSAFF.

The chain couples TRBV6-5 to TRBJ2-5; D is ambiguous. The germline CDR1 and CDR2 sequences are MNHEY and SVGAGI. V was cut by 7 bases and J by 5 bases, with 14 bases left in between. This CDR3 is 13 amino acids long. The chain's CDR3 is CASTDTRAETQYF. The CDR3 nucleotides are TGTGCCAGCACAGACACACGCGCCGAGACCCAGTACTTC.

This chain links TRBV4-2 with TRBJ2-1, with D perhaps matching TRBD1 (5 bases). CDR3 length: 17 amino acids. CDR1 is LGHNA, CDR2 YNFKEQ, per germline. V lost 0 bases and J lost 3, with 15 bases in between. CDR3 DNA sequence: TGTGCCAGCAGCCAAGATGGTACGGCAGGGAACTACAATGAGCAGTTCTTC. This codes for CASSQDGTAGNYNEQFF.

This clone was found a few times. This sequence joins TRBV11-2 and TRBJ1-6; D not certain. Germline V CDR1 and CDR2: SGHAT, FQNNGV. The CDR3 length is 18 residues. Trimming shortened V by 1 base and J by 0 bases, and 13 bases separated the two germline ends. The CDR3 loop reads CASSLVGVGSSYNSPLHF. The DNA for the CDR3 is TGTGCCAGCAGCTTAGTTGGCGTGGGGAGCTCCTATAATTCACCCCTCCACTTT.

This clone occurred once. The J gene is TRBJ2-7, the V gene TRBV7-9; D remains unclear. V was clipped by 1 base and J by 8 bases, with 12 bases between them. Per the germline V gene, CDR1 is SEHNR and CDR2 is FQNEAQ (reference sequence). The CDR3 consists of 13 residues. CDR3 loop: CASSLGNYEKQYF. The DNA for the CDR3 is TGTGCCAGCAGCTTAGGGAACTACGAGAAGCAGTACTTC.

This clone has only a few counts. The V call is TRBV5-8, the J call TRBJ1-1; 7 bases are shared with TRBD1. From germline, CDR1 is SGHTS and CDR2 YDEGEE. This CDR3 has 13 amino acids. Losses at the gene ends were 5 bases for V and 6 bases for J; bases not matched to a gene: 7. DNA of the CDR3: TGTGCCAGCAGAACCAGGGGGGTCCCTGAAGCTTTCTTT. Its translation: CASRTRGVPEAFF.

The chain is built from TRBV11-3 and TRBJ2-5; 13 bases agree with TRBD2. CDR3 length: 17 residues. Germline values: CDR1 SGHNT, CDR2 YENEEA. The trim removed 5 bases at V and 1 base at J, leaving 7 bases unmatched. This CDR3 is CASSPGTSGATQETQYF. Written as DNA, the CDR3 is TGTGCCAGCAGCCCAGGGACTAGCGGGGCGACCCAAGAGACCCAGTACTTC.

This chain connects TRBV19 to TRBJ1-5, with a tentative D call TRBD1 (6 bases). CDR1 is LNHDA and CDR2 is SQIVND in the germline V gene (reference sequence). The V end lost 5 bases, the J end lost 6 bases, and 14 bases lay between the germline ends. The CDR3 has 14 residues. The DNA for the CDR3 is TGTGCCAGTAGTGCACAGGGTGGCGGTCAGCCCCAGCATTTT. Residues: CASSAQGGGQPQHF.

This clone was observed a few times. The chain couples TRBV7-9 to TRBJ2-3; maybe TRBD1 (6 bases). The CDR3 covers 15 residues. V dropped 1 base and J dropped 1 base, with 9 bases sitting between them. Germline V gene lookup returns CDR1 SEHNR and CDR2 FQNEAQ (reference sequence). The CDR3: CASSLEGVGTDTQYF. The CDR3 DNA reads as TGTGCCAGCAGCTTAGAGGGGGTCGGCACAGATACGCAGTATTTT. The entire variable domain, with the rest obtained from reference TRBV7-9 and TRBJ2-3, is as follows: DTGVSQNPRHKITKRGQNVTFRCDPISEHNRLYWYRQTLGQGPEFLTYFQNEAQLEKSRLLSDRFSAERPKGSFSTLEIQRTEQGDSAMYLCASSLEGVGTDTQYFGPGTRLTVL.

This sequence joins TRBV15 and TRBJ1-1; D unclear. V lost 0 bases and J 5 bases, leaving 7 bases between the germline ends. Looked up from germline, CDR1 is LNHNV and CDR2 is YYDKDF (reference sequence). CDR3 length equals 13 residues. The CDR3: CATSRDPGTEAFF. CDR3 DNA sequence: TGTGCCACCAGCAGAGATCCCGGGACTGAAGCTTTCTTT.

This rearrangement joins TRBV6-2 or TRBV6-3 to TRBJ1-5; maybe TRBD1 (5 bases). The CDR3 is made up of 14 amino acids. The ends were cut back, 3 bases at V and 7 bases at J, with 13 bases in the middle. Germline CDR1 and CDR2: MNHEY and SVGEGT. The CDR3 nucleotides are TGTGCCAGCAGTTATCTCGGGGGTAGACAGCCCCAGCATTTT. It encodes CASSYLGGRQPQHF.

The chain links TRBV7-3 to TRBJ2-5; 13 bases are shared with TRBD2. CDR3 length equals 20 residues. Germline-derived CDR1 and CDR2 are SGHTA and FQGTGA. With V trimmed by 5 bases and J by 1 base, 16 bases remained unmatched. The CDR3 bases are TGTGCCAGCAGCCCCAGCGGACTAGCGGGGGCCTGGGGGGGCCAAGAGACCCAGTACTTC. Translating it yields CASSPSGLAGAWGGQETQYF.

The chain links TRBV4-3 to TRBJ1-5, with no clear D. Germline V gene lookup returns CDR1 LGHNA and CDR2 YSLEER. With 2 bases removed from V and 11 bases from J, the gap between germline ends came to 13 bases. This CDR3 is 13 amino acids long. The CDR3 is CASSQFIGSAQHF. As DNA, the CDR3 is TGCGCCAGCAGCCAATTCATCGGGTCGGCCCAGCATTTT.

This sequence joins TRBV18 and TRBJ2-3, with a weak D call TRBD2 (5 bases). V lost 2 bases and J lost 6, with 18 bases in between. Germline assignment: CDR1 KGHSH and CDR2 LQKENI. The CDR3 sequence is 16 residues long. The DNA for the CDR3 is TGTGCCAGCTCACCAGAGAGACCAGGAGGTACGGATACGCAGTATTTT. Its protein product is CASSPERPGGTDTQYF.

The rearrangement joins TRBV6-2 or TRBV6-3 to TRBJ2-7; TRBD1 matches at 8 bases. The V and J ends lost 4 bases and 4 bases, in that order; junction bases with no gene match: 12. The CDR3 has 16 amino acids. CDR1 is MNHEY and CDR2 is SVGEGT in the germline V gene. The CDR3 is CASSFAHGQGQYEQYF. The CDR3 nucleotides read TGTGCCAGCAGTTTCGCCCACGGACAGGGACAATACGAGCAGTACTTC.

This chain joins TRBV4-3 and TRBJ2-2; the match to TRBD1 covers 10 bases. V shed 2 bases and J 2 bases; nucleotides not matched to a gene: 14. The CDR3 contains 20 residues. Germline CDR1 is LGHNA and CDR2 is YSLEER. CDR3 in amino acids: CASSQHVISTGGGNTGELFF. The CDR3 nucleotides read TGCGCCAGCAGCCAACACGTTATTTCGACAGGGGGCGGTAACACCGGGGAGCTGTTTTTT.

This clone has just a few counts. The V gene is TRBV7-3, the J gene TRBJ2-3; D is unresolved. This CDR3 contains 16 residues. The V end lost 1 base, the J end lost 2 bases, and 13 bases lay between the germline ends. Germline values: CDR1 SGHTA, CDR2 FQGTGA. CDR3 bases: TGTGCCAGCAGCTTAAATGCGCCGAGGTCCACAGATACGCAGTATTTT. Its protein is CASSLNAPRSTDTQYF.

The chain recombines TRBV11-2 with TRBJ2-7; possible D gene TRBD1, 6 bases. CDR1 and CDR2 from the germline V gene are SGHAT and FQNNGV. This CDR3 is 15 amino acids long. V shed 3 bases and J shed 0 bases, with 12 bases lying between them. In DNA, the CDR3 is TGTGCCAGCAGCTTCGGCAGGGGTCGCTCCTACGAGCAGTACTTC. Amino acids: CASSFGRGRSYEQYF.

The CDR3 coding sequence is TGTGCCAGCAGCACAACATTCTCCCTTAGCGGGGGAACGTCCCCTAGCTCCTACAATGAGCAGTTCTTC. Translation gives CASSTTFSLSGGTSPSSYNEQFF. The V call is TRBV7-9, the J call TRBJ2-1; 9 bases fit TRBD2. Germline trimming cut 5 bases from V and 0 bases from J; bases unmatched to any gene: 26. The CDR3 runs 23 residues. CDR1 SEHNR and CDR2 FQNEAQ come from the germline V gene (reference sequence). Combining the CDR3 with reference TRBV7-9 and TRBJ2-1 gives the whole variable domain DTGVSQNPRHKITKRGQNVTFRCDPISEHNRLYWYRQTLGQGPEFLTYFQNEAQLEKSRLLSDRFSAERPKGSFSTLEIQRTEQGDSAMYLCASSTTFSLSGGTSPSSYNEQFFGPGTRLTVL.

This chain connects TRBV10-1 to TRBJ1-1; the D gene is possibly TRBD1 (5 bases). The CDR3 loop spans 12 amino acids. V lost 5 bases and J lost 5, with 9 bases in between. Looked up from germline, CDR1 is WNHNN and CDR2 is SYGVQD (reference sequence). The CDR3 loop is CASSPGGTEAFF. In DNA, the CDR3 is TGCGCCAGCAGTCCCGGGGGGACTGAAGCTTTCTTT.

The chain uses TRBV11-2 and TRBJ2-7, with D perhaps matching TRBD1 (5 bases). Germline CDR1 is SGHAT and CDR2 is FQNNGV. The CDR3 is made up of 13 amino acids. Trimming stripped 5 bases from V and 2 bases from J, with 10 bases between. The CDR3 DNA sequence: TGTGCCAGCAGCCTAGGACATCCCTACGAGCAGTACTTC. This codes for CASSLGHPYEQYF.